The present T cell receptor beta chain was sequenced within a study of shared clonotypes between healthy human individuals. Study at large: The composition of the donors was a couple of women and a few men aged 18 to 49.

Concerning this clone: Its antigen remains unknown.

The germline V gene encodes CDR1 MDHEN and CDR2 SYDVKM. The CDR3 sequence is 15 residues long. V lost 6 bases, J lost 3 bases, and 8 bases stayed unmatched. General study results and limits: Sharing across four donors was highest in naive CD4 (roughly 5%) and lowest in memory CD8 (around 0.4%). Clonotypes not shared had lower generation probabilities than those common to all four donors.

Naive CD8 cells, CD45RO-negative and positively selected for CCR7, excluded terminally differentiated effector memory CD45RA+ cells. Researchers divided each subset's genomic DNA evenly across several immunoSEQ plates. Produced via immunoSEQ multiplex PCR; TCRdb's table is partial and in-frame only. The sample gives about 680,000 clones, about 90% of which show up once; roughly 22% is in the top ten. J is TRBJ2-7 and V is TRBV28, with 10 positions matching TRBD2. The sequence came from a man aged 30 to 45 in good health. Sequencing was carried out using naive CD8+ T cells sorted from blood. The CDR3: CASRSGLAEGYEQYF. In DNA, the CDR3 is TGTGCCAGCAGGTCCGGACTAGCGGAGGGCTACGAGCAGTACTTC.